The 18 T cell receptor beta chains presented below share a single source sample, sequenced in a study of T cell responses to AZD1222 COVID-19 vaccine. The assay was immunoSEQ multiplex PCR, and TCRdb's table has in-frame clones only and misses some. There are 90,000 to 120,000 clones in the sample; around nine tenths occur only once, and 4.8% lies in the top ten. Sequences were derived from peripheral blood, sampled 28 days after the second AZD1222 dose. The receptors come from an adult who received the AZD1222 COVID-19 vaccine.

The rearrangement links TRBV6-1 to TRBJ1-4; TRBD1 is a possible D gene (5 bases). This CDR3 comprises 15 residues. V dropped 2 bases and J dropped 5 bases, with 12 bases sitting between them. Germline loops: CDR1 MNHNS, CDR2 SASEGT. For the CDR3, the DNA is TGTGCCAGCAGTGAATTAGGGGCCTTAAATGAAAAACTGTTTTTT. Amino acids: CASSELGALNEKLFF.

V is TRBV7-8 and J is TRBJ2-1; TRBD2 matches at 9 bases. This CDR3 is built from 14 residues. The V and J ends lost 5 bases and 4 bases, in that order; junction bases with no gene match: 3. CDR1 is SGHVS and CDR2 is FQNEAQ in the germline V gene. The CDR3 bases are TGTGCCAGCAGCGCGGGGGGGTTATACAATGAGCAGTTCTTC. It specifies CASSAGGLYNEQFF.

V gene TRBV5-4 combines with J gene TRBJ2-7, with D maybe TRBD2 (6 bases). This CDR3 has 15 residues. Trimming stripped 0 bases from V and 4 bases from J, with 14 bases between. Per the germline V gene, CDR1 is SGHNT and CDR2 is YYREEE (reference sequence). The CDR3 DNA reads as TGTGCCAGCAGCTTGGAATCGGGACTGAGTTACGAGCAGTACTTC. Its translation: CASSLESGLSYEQYF.

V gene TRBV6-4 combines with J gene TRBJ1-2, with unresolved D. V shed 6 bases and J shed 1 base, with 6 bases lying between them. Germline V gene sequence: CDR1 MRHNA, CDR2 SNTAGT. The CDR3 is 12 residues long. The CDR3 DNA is TGTGCCAGCAGCGGGGATAACTATGGCTACACCTTC. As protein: CASSGDNYGYTF.

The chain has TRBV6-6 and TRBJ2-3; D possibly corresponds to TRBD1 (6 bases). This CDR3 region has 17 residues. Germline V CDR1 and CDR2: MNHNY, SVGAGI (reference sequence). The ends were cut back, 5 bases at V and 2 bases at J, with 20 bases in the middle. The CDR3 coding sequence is TGTGCCAGCAGTCGATGGGGGCCGGTCTCTGACACAGATACGCAGTATTTT. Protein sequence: CASSRWGPVSDTDTQYF.

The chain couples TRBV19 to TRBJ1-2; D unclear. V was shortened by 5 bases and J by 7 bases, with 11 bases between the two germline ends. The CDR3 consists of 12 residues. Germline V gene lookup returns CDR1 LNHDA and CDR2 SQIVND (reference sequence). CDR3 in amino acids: CASSLRLSGYTF. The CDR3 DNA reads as TGTGCCAGTAGTCTTCGCCTTTCTGGCTACACCTTC.

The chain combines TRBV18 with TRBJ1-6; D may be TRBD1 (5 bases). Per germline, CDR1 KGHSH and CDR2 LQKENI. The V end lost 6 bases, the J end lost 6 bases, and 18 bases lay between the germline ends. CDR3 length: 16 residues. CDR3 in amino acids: CASSPQAGSGNSPLHF. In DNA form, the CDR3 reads TGTGCCAGCTCCCCCCAGGCAGGGTCCGGTAATTCACCCCTCCACTTT.

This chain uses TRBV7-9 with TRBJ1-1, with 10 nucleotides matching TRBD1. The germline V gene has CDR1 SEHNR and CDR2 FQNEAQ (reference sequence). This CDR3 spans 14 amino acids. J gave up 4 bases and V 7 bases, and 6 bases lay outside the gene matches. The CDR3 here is CASTYRTGGTEAFF. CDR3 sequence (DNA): TGTGCCAGCACCTATAGGACAGGGGGCACTGAAGCTTTCTTT.

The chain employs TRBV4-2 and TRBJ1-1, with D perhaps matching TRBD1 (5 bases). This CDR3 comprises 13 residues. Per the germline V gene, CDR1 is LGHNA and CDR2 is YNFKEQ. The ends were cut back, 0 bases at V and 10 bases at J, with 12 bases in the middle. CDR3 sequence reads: CASSQDPGRRAFF. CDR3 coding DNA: TGTGCCAGCAGCCAAGATCCAGGGCGTCGAGCTTTCTTT.

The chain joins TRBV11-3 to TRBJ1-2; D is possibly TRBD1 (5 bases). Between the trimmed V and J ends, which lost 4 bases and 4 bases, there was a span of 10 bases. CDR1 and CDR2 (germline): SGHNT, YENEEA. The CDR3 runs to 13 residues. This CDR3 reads CASSSSGGYGYTF. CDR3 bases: TGTGCCAGCAGCTCTTCTGGGGGCTATGGCTACACCTTC.

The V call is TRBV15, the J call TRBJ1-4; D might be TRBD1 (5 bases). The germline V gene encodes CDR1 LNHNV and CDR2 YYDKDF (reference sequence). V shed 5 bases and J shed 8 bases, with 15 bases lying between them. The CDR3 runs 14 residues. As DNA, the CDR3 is TGTGCCACCAGCGGCGGGGGGGACCTCGAAAAACTGTTTTTT. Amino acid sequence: CATSGGGDLEKLFF.

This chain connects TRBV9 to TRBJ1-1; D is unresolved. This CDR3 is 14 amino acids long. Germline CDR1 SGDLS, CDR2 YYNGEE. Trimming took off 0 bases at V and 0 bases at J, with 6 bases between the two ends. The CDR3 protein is CASSVAQMNTEAFF. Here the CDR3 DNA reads TGTGCCAGCAGCGTAGCGCAGATGAACACTGAAGCTTTCTTT.

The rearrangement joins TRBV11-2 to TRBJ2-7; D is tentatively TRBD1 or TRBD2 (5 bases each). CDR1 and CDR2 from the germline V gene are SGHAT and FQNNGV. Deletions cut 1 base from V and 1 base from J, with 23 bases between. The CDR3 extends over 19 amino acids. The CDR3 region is CASSLGGSRGRGRSYEQYF. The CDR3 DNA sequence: TGTGCCAGCAGCTTAGGAGGGTCCCGGGGACGTGGGCGGTCCTACGAGCAGTACTTC.

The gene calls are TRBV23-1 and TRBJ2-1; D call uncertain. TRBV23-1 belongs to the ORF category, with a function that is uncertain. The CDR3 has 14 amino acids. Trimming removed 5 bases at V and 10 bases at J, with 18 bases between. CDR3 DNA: TGCGCCAGCAGTTCTGGGCCCCGAAGAAGGGAGCAGTTCTTC. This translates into CASSSGPRRREQFF.

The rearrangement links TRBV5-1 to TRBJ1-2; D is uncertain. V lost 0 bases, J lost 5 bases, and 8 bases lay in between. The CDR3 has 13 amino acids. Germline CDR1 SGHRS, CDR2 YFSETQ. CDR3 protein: CASSLDESYGYTF. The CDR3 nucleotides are TGCGCCAGCAGCTTGGACGAGTCATATGGCTACACCTTC.

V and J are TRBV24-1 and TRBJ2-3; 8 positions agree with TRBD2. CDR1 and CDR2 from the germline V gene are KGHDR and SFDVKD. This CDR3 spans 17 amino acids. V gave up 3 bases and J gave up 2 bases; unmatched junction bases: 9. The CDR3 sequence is CATSDHKSGGFTDTQYF. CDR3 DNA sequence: TGTGCCACCAGTGATCACAAAAGCGGGGGATTCACAGATACGCAGTATTTT.

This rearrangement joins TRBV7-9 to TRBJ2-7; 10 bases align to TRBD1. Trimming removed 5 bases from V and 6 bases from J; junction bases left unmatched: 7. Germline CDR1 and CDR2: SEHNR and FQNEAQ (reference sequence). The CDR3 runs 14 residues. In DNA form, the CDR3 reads TGTGCCAGCAGCCGCACCGGGACAGGGGCCGAGCAGTACTTC. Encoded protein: CASSRTGTGAEQYF.

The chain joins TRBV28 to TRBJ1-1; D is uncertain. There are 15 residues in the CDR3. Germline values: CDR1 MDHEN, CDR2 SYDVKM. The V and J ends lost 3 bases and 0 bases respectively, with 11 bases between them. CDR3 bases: TGTGCCAGCAGTTTTGTGTTACAGCTGAACACTGAAGCTTTCTTT. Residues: CASSFVLQLNTEAFF. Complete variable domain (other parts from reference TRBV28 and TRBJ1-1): DVKVTQSSRYLVKRTGEKVFLECVQDMDHENMFWYRQDPGLGLRLIYFSYDVKMKEKGDIPEGYSVSREKKERFSLILESASTNQTSMYLCASSFVLQLNTEAFFGQGTRLTVV.